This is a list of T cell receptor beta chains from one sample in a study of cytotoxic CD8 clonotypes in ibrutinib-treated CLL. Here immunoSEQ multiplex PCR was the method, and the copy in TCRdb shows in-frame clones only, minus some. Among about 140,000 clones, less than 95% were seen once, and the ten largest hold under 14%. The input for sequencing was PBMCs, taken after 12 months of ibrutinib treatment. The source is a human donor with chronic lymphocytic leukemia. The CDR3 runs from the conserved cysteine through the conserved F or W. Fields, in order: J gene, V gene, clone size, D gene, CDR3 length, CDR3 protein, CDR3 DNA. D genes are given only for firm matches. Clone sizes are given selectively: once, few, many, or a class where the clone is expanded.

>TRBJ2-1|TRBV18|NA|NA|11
CASSREYEQFF
TGTGCCAGCTCACGAGAATATGAGCAGTTCTTC
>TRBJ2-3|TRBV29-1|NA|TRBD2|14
CSVASSGTTDTQYF
TGCAGCGTTGCTTCTAGCGGGACTACAGATACGCAGTATTTT
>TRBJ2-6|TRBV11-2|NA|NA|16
CASSLGAGSGANVLTF
TGTGCCAGCAGCTTAGGGGCAGGCTCTGGGGCCAACGTCCTGACTTTC
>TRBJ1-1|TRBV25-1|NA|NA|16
CASSEYKRGLRAEAFF
TGTGCCAGCAGTGAATATAAGAGGGGGTTGAGGGCTGAAGCTTTCTTT
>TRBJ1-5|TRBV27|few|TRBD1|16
CASSPRTGMGNQPQHF
TGTGCCAGCAGTCCTAGGACAGGAATGGGAAATCAGCCCCAGCATTTT
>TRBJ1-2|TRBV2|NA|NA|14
CASSELAGSYGYTF
TGTGCCAGCAGTGAACTCGCAGGGAGCTATGGCTACACCTTC
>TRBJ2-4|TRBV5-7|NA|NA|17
CASSLAGGSLAKNIQYF
TGTGCCAGCAGCTTGGCGGGGGGCTCGTTAGCCAAAAACATTCAGTACTTC
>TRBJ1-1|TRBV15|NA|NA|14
CATSRGWVSTEAFF
TGTGCCACCAGCAGAGGGTGGGTAAGCACTGAAGCTTTCTTT
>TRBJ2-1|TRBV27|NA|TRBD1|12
CASRGTGVEQFF
TGTGCCAGCAGGGGGACAGGGGTAGAGCAGTTCTTC
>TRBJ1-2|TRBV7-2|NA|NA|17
CASSHPTAAVSNYGYTF
TGTGCCAGCAGTCACCCTACAGCAGCCGTATCTAACTATGGCTACACCTTC
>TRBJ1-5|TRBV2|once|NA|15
CASSELVSTGQPQHF
TGTGCCAGCAGTGAATTGGTCTCCACGGGTCAGCCCCAGCATTTT
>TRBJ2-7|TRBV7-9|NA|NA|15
CASSLTLGGLDEQYF
TGTGCCAGCAGCTTGACACTAGGGGGGTTGGACGAGCAGTACTTC
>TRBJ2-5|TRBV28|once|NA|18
CASSFLPTRRELQETQYF
TGTGCCAGCAGCTTCCTTCCTACCAGACGGGAACTACAAGAGACCCAGTACTTC
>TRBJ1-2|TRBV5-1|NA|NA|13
CASSEAQSYGYTF
TGCGCCAGCAGCGAGGCACAGTCCTATGGCTACACCTTC
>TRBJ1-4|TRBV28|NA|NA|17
CASSSATDSTNNEKLFF
TGTGCCAGCAGTTCCGCCACCGACAGCACTAATAATGAAAAACTGTTTTTT
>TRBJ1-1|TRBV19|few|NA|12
CASSVWGAEAFF
TGTGCCAGTAGTGTCTGGGGAGCTGAAGCTTTCTTT
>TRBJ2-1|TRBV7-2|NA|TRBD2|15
CASSLVGGRPNEQFF
TGTGCCAGCAGCTTAGTGGGCGGGAGACCCAATGAGCAGTTCTTC
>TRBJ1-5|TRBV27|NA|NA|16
CASSARGGYSNQPQHF
TGTGCCAGCAGTGCGAGGGGGGGGTATAGCAATCAGCCCCAGCATTTT
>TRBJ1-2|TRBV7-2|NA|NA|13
CASSSPGEGGYTF
TGTGCCAGCAGCTCCCCCGGAGAAGGTGGCTACACCTTC
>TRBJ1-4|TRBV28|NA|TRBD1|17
CASSFSVGQGVMGKLFF
TGTGCCAGCAGTTTCAGCGTAGGGCAGGGGGTGATGGGAAAACTGTTTTTT
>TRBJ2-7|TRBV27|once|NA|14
CASSLDPTAYEQYF
TGTGCCAGCAGTTTAGACCCTACCGCCTACGAGCAGTACTTC
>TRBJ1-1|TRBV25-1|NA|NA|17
CASGGGREAPPGTEAFF
TGTGCCAGCGGGGGGGGCAGAGAGGCTCCTCCGGGAACTGAAGCTTTCTTT
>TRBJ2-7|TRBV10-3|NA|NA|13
CAISERVVGEQYF
TGTGCCATCAGTGAGAGGGTGGTCGGCGAGCAGTACTTC
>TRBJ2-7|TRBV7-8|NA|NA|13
CASSYGRSYEQYF
TGTGCCAGCAGCTACGGCAGGTCCTACGAGCAGTACTTC
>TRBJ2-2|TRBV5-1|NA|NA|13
CASSWIGTGELFF
TGCGCCAGCAGCTGGATTGGCACCGGGGAGCTGTTTTTT
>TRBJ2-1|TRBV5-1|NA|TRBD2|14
CASSAEGLVSEQFF
TGCGCCAGCAGCGCCGAGGGACTAGTAAGTGAGCAGTTCTTC
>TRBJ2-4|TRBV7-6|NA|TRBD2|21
CASSLNPLGRESNLAKNIQYF
TGTGCCAGCAGCTTAAACCCTCTGGGGAGGGAATCGAACCTAGCCAAAAACATTCAGTACTTC
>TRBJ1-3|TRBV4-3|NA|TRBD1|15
CASSQGGTAGNTIYF
TGCGCCAGCAGCCAGGGGGGGACAGCTGGAAACACCATATATTTT
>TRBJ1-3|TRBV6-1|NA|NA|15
CASRLGGFGGNTIYF
TGTGCCAGCAGGTTGGGGGGATTTGGCGGAAACACCATATATTTT
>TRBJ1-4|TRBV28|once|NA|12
CASRGDLEKLFF
TGTGCCAGCAGGGGAGATTTAGAAAAACTGTTTTTT
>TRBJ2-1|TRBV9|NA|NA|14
CASSVVRRYNEQFF
TGTGCCAGCAGCGTAGTTCGGCGGTACAATGAGCAGTTCTTC
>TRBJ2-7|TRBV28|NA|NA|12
CASSLLRVEQYF
TGTGCCAGCAGTTTATTGAGAGTCGAGCAGTACTTC
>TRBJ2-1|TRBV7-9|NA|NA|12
CASSNGFDEQFF
TGTGCCAGCAGCAACGGGTTTGATGAGCAGTTCTTC
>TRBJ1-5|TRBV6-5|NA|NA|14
CASSYSSGDQPQHF
TGTGCCAGCAGTTACTCATCAGGGGACCAGCCCCAGCATTTT
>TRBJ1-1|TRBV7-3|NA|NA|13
CASSFKGNTEAFF
TGTGCCAGCAGCTTCAAGGGGAACACTGAAGCTTTCTTT
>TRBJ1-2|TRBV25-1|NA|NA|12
CASSTGPDGYTF
TGTGCCAGCAGTACAGGGCCCGACGGCTACACCTTC
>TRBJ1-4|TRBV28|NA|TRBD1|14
CASSVGTGAEKLFF
TGTGCCAGCAGTGTGGGGACAGGAGCTGAAAAACTGTTTTTT
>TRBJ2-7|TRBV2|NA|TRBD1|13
CASSEEQGNEQYF
TGTGCCAGCAGTGAGGAACAGGGGAACGAGCAGTACTTC
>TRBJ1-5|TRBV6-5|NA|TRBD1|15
CASSLTGTVDQPQHF
TGTGCCAGCAGCTTGACCGGGACAGTTGATCAGCCCCAGCATTTT
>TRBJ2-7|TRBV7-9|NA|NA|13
CASSLDPGYEQYF
TGTGCCAGCAGCTTAGACCCGGGCTACGAGCAGTACTTC